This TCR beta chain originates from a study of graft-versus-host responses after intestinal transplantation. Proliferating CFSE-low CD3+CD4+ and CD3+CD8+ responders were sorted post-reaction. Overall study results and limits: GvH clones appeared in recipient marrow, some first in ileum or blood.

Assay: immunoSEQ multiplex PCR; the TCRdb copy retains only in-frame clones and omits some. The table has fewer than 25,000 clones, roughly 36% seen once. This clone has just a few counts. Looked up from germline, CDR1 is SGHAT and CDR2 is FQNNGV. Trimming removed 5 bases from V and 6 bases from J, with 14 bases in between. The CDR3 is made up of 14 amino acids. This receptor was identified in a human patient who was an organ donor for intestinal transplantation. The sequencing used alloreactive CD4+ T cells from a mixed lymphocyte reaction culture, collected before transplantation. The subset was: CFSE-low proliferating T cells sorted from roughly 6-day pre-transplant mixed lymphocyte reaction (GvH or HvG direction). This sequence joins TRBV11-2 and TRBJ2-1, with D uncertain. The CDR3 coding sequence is TGTGCCAGCAGCACAGATGGGAAGGGCAATGAGCAGTTCTTC. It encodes CASSTDGKGNEQFF.